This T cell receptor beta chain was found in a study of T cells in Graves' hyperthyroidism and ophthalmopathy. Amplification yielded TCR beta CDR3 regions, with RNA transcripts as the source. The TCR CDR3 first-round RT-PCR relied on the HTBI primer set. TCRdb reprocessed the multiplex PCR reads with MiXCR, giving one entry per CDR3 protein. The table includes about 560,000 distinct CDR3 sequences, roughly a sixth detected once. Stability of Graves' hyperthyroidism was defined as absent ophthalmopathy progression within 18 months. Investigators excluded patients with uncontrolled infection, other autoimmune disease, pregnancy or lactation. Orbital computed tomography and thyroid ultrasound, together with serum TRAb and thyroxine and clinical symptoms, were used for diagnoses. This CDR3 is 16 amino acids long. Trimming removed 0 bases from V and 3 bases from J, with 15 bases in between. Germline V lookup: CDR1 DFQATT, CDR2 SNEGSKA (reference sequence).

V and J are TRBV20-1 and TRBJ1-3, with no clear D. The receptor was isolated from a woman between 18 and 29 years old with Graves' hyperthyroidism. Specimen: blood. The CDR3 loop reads CSARDPRVIIGNTIYF. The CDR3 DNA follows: TGCAGTGCTAGAGATCCGAGGGTCATAATTGGAAACACCATATATTTT.